Detailed here is one T cell receptor beta chain. Its antigen remains unknown. The germline CDR1 and CDR2 sequences are ENHRY and SYGVKD. The CDR3 runs to 17 residues. J was trimmed by 2 bases and V by 0 bases; bases with no gene match: 7. This sample is drawn from a study of OX40 agonist ivuxolimab in advanced cancers. Study-wide results and caveats: Dose levels from 0.1 to 3.0 mg/kg saw CD4+ and CD8+ blood T cells expand clonally by week 6. Low clonal expansion, among the lowest seen, marked partial responders at 0.1-3.0 mg/kg.

Here immunoSEQ multiplex PCR was the method, and the copy in TCRdb shows in-frame clones only, minus some. The top ten clones hold roughly 9.3% of a sample with more than 80,000 clones, less than 95% of them seen once. This chain joins TRBV10-3 and TRBJ2-5, with TRBD1 identical over 9 bases. The sequence was collected from an adult with an advanced solid tumor such as melanoma, head and neck, liver or kidney cancer. The specimen comprised CD4+ or CD8+ T cells sorted from blood, sampled in a trial of the OX40 agonist ivuxolimab. CDR3 region: CAISESRGQGGQETQYF. The CDR3 region has the DNA TGTGCCATCAGTGAGTCGAGGGGACAGGGAGGTCAAGAGACCCAGTACTTC.